This T cell receptor (beta chain) was sequenced for a study of blood T cell repertoires in COVID-19. Study-level information: Whether acute or convalescent, the COVID-19 samples came from the United States, Italy and Spain. From T cells, B-cell-depleted T cells, or PBMCs came the material, which was cDNA or gDNA.

Source study methods: Amplification with reference gene primers provided the estimates of nucleated cell counts. Data came from immunoSEQ multiplex PCR; TCRdb stores just in-frame clones and leaves some out. The DNA was the basis for D and trimming; V, J and clone size are from that table. Of 60,000 to 80,000 clones listed, 70% to 90% are singletons. With V trimmed by 5 bases and J by 6 bases, 10 bases remained unmatched. CDR3 length: 16 residues. Germline-derived CDR1 and CDR2 are MNHEY and SMNVEV (reference sequence). This clone was seen a single time. Sequenced input: peripheral blood. This chain links TRBV27 with TRBJ1-6, with 7 positions matching TRBD1. The TCR comes from a woman older than 75 with acute or convalescent COVID-19. CDR3 bases: TGTGCCAGCAGTCCTTTAGCGGCAGGGGGTAATTCACCCCTCCACTTT. This encodes CASSPLAAGGNSPLHF.